Following are 16 T cell receptor beta chains from one sample sequenced in a study of T cell responses to AZD1222 COVID-19 vaccine. Repertoires were generated with immunoSEQ multiplex PCR, while TCRdb's copy carries only in-frame clones and drops some. The data contain roughly 110,000 clones, about 87% of them singletons. The sequences come from peripheral blood, collected on day 0 of AZD1222 vaccination. Receptors were obtained from an adult in good health.

Notes on this clone: The junction does not match germline at one end; this may be a read error. The chain recombines TRBV7-7 with TRBJ2-1, with 9 bases aligning to TRBD1. There are 18 residues in the CDR3. Germline CDR1 SSHAT, CDR2 FNYEAQ (reference sequence). The CDR3 loop reads CASSSRPAGTGSWNEQFF. CDR3 DNA: TGTGCTAGCAGCTCCCGTCCTGCCGGGACAGGGTCTTGGAATGAGCAGTTCTTC.

The CDR3, as DNA: TGTGCCAGTAGTATCGGCTGGACTAGGGGAGATACGCAGTATTTT. As protein: CASSIGWTRGDTQYF. V gene TRBV19 combines with J gene TRBJ2-3; 7 bases map to TRBD2. The CDR3 sequence is 15 residues long. With V trimmed by 3 bases and J by 5 bases, 8 bases remained unmatched. Looked up from germline, CDR1 is LNHDA and CDR2 is SQIVND (reference sequence).

CDR3 sequence (DNA): TGTGCCAGCAGCCAAGACACGAGCGATTACAATGAGCAGTTCTTC. Its translation is CASSQDTSDYNEQFF. The rearrangement joins TRBV14 to TRBJ2-1; D gene ambiguous. The CDR3 spans 15 residues. Trimming took off 0 bases at V and 4 bases at J, with 10 bases between the two ends. Per germline, CDR1 SGHDN and CDR2 FVKESK.

This clone has just a few counts. This chain uses TRBV10-3 with TRBJ1-5; D is perhaps TRBD1 (6 bases). This CDR3 comprises 15 residues. V dropped 6 bases and J dropped 4 bases, with 16 bases sitting between them. Germline V lookup: CDR1 ENHRY, CDR2 SYGVKD. CDR3 amino acids: CAIRGDNGSNQPQHF. CDR3 nucleotide sequence: TGTGCCATCAGGGGGGACAATGGGAGTAATCAGCCCCAGCATTTT.

The V gene is TRBV19, the J gene TRBJ2-3; TRBD2 might be the D (6 bases). This CDR3 comprises 16 residues. The germline V and J ends were trimmed by 6 bases and 2 bases, with 18 bases remaining between them. Germline CDR1 LNHDA, CDR2 SQIVND (reference sequence). The CDR3 DNA is TGTGCCAGTAGCACCAAAGCGGGCCTTTCCACAGATACGCAGTATTTT. Protein sequence: CASSTKAGLSTDTQYF. The full variable domain, rest sourced from reference TRBV19 and TRBJ2-3, is DGGITQSPKYLFRKEGQNVTLSCEQNLNHDAMYWYRQDPGQGLRLIYYSQIVNDFQKGDIAEGYSVSREKKESFPLTVTSAQKNPTAFYLCASSTKAGLSTDTQYFGPGTRLTVL.

The J gene is TRBJ2-1, the V gene TRBV5-4; the match to TRBD2 covers 7 bases. The CDR3 length is 14 residues. Germline CDR1 reads SGHNT; CDR2 reads YYREEE (reference sequence). Trimming removed 0 bases from V and 6 bases from J; junction bases left unmatched: 3. Here the CDR3 DNA reads TGTGCCAGCAGCTTGGTAGGCGGGGGCAATGAGCAGTTCTTC. Protein: CASSLVGGGNEQFF.

CDR3 amino acids: CASSLDRGPGNTIYF. In nucleotides, the CDR3 is TGTGCCAGCAGTCTCGACAGGGGGCCCGGAAACACCATATATTTT. The V and J genes are TRBV6-6 and TRBJ1-3; the match to TRBD1 covers 10 bases. The CDR3 is 15 amino acids. With 5 bases clipped from V and 4 bases from J, the junction kept 5 bases outside the gene matches. Germline loops: CDR1 MNHNY, CDR2 SVGAGI (reference sequence).

The rearrangement uses TRBV29-1 and TRBJ2-1; D is unresolved. Germline loops: CDR1 SQVTM, CDR2 ANQGSEA. This CDR3 has 11 residues. Trimming took off 3 bases at V and 4 bases at J, with 4 bases between the two ends. The CDR3 nucleotides are TGCAGCGTTGACGTATACAATGAGCAGTTCTTC. It specifies CSVDVYNEQFF.

CDR3 nucleotides: TGTGCCAGCAGCTTGGGGCAGGGGGTATACGAGCAGTACTTC. As protein: CASSLGQGVYEQYF. The chain couples TRBV5-4 to TRBJ2-7, with 7 bases lining up with TRBD1. Germline CDR1 is SGHNT and CDR2 is YYREEE (reference sequence). The CDR3 has 14 amino acids. Germline trimming cut 0 bases from V and 4 bases from J; bases unmatched to any gene: 4. The entire variable domain, with the rest obtained from reference TRBV5-4 and TRBJ2-7, is as follows: ETGVTQSPTHLIKTRGQQVTLRCSSQSGHNTVSWYQQALGQGPQFIFQYYREEENGRGNFPPRFSGLQFPNYSSELNVNALELDDSALYLCASSLGQGVYEQYFGPGTRLTVT.

The chain has TRBV5-4 and TRBJ1-2, with D maybe TRBD1 (6 bases). V lost 4 bases and J lost 2, with 15 bases in between. The CDR3 contains 15 residues. Germline values: CDR1 SGHNT, CDR2 YYREEE (reference sequence). The CDR3 DNA follows: TGTGCCAGCAGCGTTGGACAGCCTACGAACTATGGCTACACCTTC. Translated: CASSVGQPTNYGYTF.

V and J are TRBV28 and TRBJ2-5, with TRBD2 matching 8 bases. CDR1 and CDR2 (germline): MDHEN, SYDVKM. J gave up 3 bases and V 4 bases, and 10 bases lay outside the gene matches. This CDR3 spans 16 amino acids. The CDR3: CASSSLMVLAEETQYF. CDR3 coding DNA: TGTGCCAGCAGTTCACTAATGGTACTAGCGGAAGAGACCCAGTACTTC.

The CDR3 region is CASSPDRAFNSPLHF. The CDR3 nucleotides read TGTGCCAGCAGCCCAGACAGGGCCTTTAATTCACCCCTCCACTTT. The V gene is TRBV7-2, the J gene TRBJ1-6; 7 positions agree with TRBD1. The ends lost 5 bases at V and 6 bases at J; junction bases unmatched: 7. Germline CDR1 SGHTA, CDR2 FQGNSA. The CDR3 extends over 15 amino acids.

The J gene is TRBJ2-2, the V gene TRBV3-1 (or the pseudogene TRBV3-2); D may be TRBD1 (5 bases). This CDR3 is 14 amino acids long. Germline CDR1 reads LGHDT; CDR2 reads YNNKEL (reference sequence). Trimming shortened V by 2 bases and J by 5 bases, and 9 bases separated the two germline ends. The CDR3 reads CASSQRQGTGELFF. CDR3 DNA: TGTGCCAGCAGCCAAAGGCAGGGTACCGGGGAGCTGTTTTTT.

The chain joins TRBV12-3 or TRBV12-4 to TRBJ2-5; 7 bases line up with TRBD2. V lost 6 bases, J lost 3 bases, and 4 bases stayed unmatched. This CDR3 has 13 amino acids. The CDR3: CASSGGSKETQYF. Written as DNA, the CDR3 is TGTGCCAGCAGCGGCGGGAGCAAAGAGACCCAGTACTTC.

This clone has a single count. The chain's CDR3 is CASSLSWGMSNQPQHF. The CDR3 bases are TGTGCCAGCAGCTTAAGTTGGGGCATGAGCAATCAGCCCCAGCATTTT. This sequence joins TRBV7-8 and TRBJ1-5, with D tentatively TRBD1 (5 bases). The CDR3 is made up of 16 amino acids. Germline loops: CDR1 SGHVS, CDR2 FQNEAQ. With 2 bases removed from V and 1 base from J, the gap between germline ends came to 12 bases.

This clone was seen once. The V gene is TRBV24-1, the J gene TRBJ1-2; D is unclear. The CDR3 has 12 residues. Germline CDR1 reads KGHDR; CDR2 reads SFDVKD. The V and J ends lost 7 bases and 0 bases respectively, with 5 bases between them. The CDR3 bases are TGTGCCACCAGCAGGACTAACTATGGCTACACCTTC. Protein: CATSRTNYGYTF.